The 31 T cell receptor beta chains below all came from one sample that was sequenced in a study of T cell repertoires in cytomegalovirus infection. TCRdb independently ran MiXCR on the reads; one entry per CDR3 protein. The sample lists some 600,000 distinct CDR3 sequences, more than 20% occurring once. The sequencing sample was made of CD8+ T cells from PBMCs. The receptors originated from a human donor in good health (CMV status not recorded). Some clones in this sample may be carry-over from other donors' samples.

This clonotype was observed a handful of times. This rearrangement joins TRBV28 to TRBJ2-5, with D perhaps TRBD2 (6 bases). Looked up from germline, CDR1 is MDHEN and CDR2 is SYDVKM. The CDR3 has 15 residues. V gave up 3 bases and J gave up 2 bases, with 13 bases separating them. The DNA of the CDR3 is TGTGCCAGCAGTTTCGGGGAGGTAGAGCAAGAGACCCAGTACTTC. Translating gives CASSFGEVEQETQYF.

This clonotype was counted only a few times. This rearrangement joins TRBV13 to TRBJ2-1; 14 nucleotides line up with TRBD2. Per the germline V gene, CDR1 is PRHDT and CDR2 is FYEKMQ (reference sequence). The CDR3 extends over 15 amino acids. J was trimmed by 14 bases and V by 5 bases; bases with no gene match: 11. CDR3 DNA sequence: TGTGCCAGCAGCGCCGGGACTAGCGGGGGACCCCGGGAGTTCTTC. It translates to CASSAGTSGGPREFF. The entire variable domain, with the rest obtained from reference TRBV13 and TRBJ2-1, is as follows: AAGVIQSPRHLIKEKRETATLKCYPIPRHDTVYWYQQGPGQDPQFLISFYEKMQSDKGSIPDRFSAQQFSDYHSELNMSSLELGDSALYFCASSAGTSGGPREFFGPGTRLTVL.

This clonotype was recorded at least ten times. The rearrangement links TRBV7-2 to TRBJ2-1; D remains ambiguous. From germline, CDR1 is SGHTA and CDR2 FQGNSA. CDR3 length equals 15 residues. V gave up 1 base and J gave up 9 bases, with 16 bases separating them. CDR3 amino acids: CASSLEWAVTGEQFF. CDR3 coding DNA: TGTGCCAGCAGCTTAGAGTGGGCGGTTACGGGTGAGCAGTTCTTC.

In its sample, this clonotype was seen many times. The chain combines TRBV5-5 with TRBJ2-5, with 7 bases identical to TRBD1. Germline assignment: CDR1 SGHKS and CDR2 YYEKEE (reference sequence). CDR3 size: 14 residues. V dropped 6 bases and J dropped 2; count of bases not matched to a gene: 7. CDR3 sequence reads: CASNPDRKQETQYF. CDR3 in DNA: TGTGCCAGCAACCCGGACAGGAAACAAGAGACCCAGTACTTC.

This clonotype turned up a few times. In DNA, the CDR3 is TGTGCCAGCAGCTTAGAACACAGACCCTACAATGAGCAGTTCTTC. It yields the protein CASSLEHRPYNEQFF. V gene TRBV7-6 combines with J gene TRBJ2-1; D is ambiguous. This CDR3 contains 15 residues. Trimming removed 1 base from V and 2 bases from J, with 9 bases in between. CDR1 and CDR2 (germline): SGHVS, FNYEAQ.

This chain uses TRBV28 with TRBJ2-2; D may be TRBD1 (6 bases). This CDR3 is 16 amino acids long. V shed 2 bases and J shed 5 bases, with 15 bases lying between them. CDR1 MDHEN and CDR2 SYDVKM come from the germline V gene. This CDR3 reads CASSLSVQGGTGELFF. CDR3 nucleotides: TGTGCCAGCAGTTTAAGTGTACAGGGTGGTACCGGGGAGCTGTTTTTT.

This clonotype has a count of ten or more. The chain combines TRBV28 with TRBJ1-4, with D perhaps TRBD1 (6 bases). Deletions cut 8 bases from V and 0 bases from J, with 19 bases between. Looked up from germline, CDR1 is MDHEN and CDR2 is SYDVKM. This CDR3 comprises 17 residues. CDR3 sequence (DNA): TGTGCCAGCCAAAAAAGGGGGGAACTTGCAACTAATGAAAAACTGTTTTTT. Translating it yields CASQKRGELATNEKLFF.

This clonotype appeared a few times. This chain connects TRBV7-9 to TRBJ2-1; D perhaps matches TRBD1 (7 bases). The CDR3 runs to 16 residues. CDR1 SEHNR and CDR2 FQNEAQ come from the germline V gene (reference sequence). Trimming shortened V by 2 bases and J by 12 bases, and 23 bases separated the two germline ends. The CDR3 coding sequence is TGTGCCAGCAGCTTAAGGTGGCAGGGGGGCTTACTGATGCAGTTCTTC. This translates into CASSLRWQGGLLMQFF.

This clonotype was detected only once. The CDR3 DNA is TGCAGTGCTAGAGAGGACAGGGGGAGTATATCCAAAAACATTCAGTACTTC. Translation: CSAREDRGSISKNIQYF. The chain joins TRBV20-1 to TRBJ2-4; TRBD1 matches at 10 bases. Germline trimming cut 0 bases from V and 2 bases from J; bases unmatched to any gene: 7. This CDR3 has 17 amino acids. Germline values: CDR1 DFQATT, CDR2 SNEGSKA (reference sequence).

The rearrangement joins TRBV19 to TRBJ1-1; no definite D call. CDR1 LNHDA and CDR2 SQIVND come from the germline V gene (reference sequence). The CDR3 is 13 residues long. With 5 bases removed from V and 7 bases from J, the gap between germline ends came to 14 bases. For the CDR3, the DNA is TGTGCCAGTAGTTTGGGCTCGGGAAGTGAAGCTTTCTTT. Its translation is CASSLGSGSEAFF. The variable domain in full, with the rest retrieved from reference TRBV19 and TRBJ1-1, is DGGITQSPKYLFRKEGQNVTLSCEQNLNHDAMYWYRQDPGQGLRLIYYSQIVNDFQKGDIAEGYSVSREKKESFPLTVTSAQKNPTAFYLCASSLGSGSEAFFGQGTRLTVV.

The chain uses TRBV25-1 and TRBJ1-1; 9 bases match TRBD1. The CDR3 is 14 residues long. CDR1 MGHDK and CDR2 SYGVNS come from the germline V gene. The J segment lost 4 bases and the V segment lost 6 bases, leaving 6 bases of the junction unmatched. CDR3 DNA sequence: TGTGCCAGCAGCAAGACAGGGGGAAGCACTGAAGCTTTCTTT. Its translation is CASSKTGGSTEAFF.

In its sample, this clonotype was seen once. This could be a read error, since a much larger clone is one nucleotide away. J is TRBJ2-1 and V is TRBV19, with D perhaps TRBD1 (5 bases). This CDR3 has 16 residues. The germline CDR1 and CDR2 sequences are LNHDA and SQIVND (reference sequence). The V end was cut by 5 bases, the J end by 5 bases, with 19 bases between. CDR3 amino acids: CASSDEDKVVDNEQFF. CDR3 DNA sequence: TGTGCCAGTAGTGACGAGGACAAGGTAGTGGACAATGAGCAGTTCTTC.

The chain combines TRBV6-5 with TRBJ2-3, with TRBD2 identical over 9 bases. CDR3 length: 16 amino acids. Trimming removed 2 bases from V and 3 bases from J; junction bases left unmatched: 6. The germline gives CDR1 MNHEY, CDR2 SVGAGI. In nucleotides, the CDR3 is TGTGCCAGCAGTTACGGGGCTAGCGGGGCAACAGATACGCAGTATTTT. It yields the protein CASSYGASGATDTQYF.

Notes on this clonotype: A read error may be the cause here, since a much bigger clone is one base away. The chain is built from TRBV2 and TRBJ2-6, with no clear D. The CDR3 length is 15 residues. In germline, CDR1 is SNHLY, CDR2 FYNNEI. The V gene lost 6 bases and the J gene lost 3 bases, with 12 bases spanning the gap. CDR3 nucleotide sequence: TGTGCCAGCAGCCAAGTGGAATTTGGGGCCAACGTCCTGACTTTC. It specifies CASSQVEFGANVLTF.

The sample holds many counts of this clonotype. The CDR3 DNA follows: TGTGCCAGCAGCCCCTGGGAGGGGAGGGATACGCAGTATTTT. Its translation is CASSPWEGRDTQYF. The chain employs TRBV7-8 and TRBJ2-3; 7 bases line up with TRBD2. Germline CDR1 SGHVS, CDR2 FQNEAQ. After removal of 5 bases from V and 6 bases from J, the junction contained 8 bases not matched to a gene. The CDR3 is 14 residues long.

This clonotype was seen a few times. The chain is built from TRBV2 and TRBJ1-1, with D perhaps TRBD1 (5 bases). CDR3 length equals 11 residues. The V and J ends lost 7 bases and 7 bases respectively, with 10 bases between them. Germline V gives CDR1 SNHLY, CDR2 FYNNEI. CDR3 sequence reads: CASMRGGEAFF. Written as DNA, the CDR3 is TGTGCCAGCATGCGGGGCGGTGAAGCTTTCTTT. Filled out from reference TRBV2 and TRBJ1-1, the complete variable domain reads EPEVTQTPSHQVTQMGQEVILRCVPISNHLYFYWYRQILGQKVEFLVSFYNNEISEKSEIFDDQFSVERPDGSNFTLKIRSTKLEDSAMYFCASMRGGEAFFGQGTRLTVV.

The V gene is TRBV7-9, the J gene TRBJ1-1; TRBD1 matches 8 bases. This CDR3 spans 16 amino acids. Germline trimming cut 6 bases from V and 3 bases from J; bases unmatched to any gene: 12. Looked up from germline, CDR1 is SEHNR and CDR2 is FQNEAQ (reference sequence). DNA of the CDR3: TGTGCCAGCAGAACTGGACAGGGCCCCTCACACACTGAAGCTTTCTTT. Its protein is CASRTGQGPSHTEAFF.

The CDR3 sequence: CASSQQQRINTEAFF. CDR3 nucleotides: TGTGCCAGCAGCCAACAACAGAGGATAAACACTGAAGCTTTCTTT. The chain has TRBV14 and TRBJ1-1, with D unclear. This CDR3 spans 15 amino acids. Trimming pared 2 bases from V and 2 bases from J, leaving 12 bases between. CDR1 and CDR2 (germline): SGHDN, FVKESK.

This clonotype was found many times. The V and J genes are TRBV7-2 and TRBJ2-7; TRBD2 matches at 7 bases. Germline CDR1 and CDR2: SGHTA and FQGNSA. The CDR3 contains 15 residues. V lost 1 base and J lost 1; bases outside the gene matches: 4. The CDR3 DNA reads TGTGCCAGCAGCTTAGAATTGGGAGGGTCCTACGAGCAGTACGTC. It specifies CASSLELGGSYEQYV.

This clonotype was counted between two and nine times. The chain recombines TRBV7-9 with TRBJ2-5; 15 nucleotides line up with TRBD2. V trimming: 3 bases; J trimming: 3 bases; junction bases outside the gene matches: 5. The germline V gene has CDR1 SEHNR and CDR2 FQNEAQ (reference sequence). The CDR3 has 17 amino acids. CDR3 residues: CASSFSRTSGGEETQYF. The CDR3 DNA is TGTGCCAGCAGCTTCTCTCGGACTAGCGGGGGGGAAGAGACCCAGTACTTC.

This clonotype was recorded a few times. The gene calls are TRBV19 and TRBJ1-1; possibly TRBD1 for D (5 bases). The V end was cut by 7 bases, the J end by 11 bases, with 17 bases between. This CDR3 region has 12 residues. Germline loops: CDR1 LNHDA, CDR2 SQIVND (reference sequence). CDR3 nucleotides: TGTGCCAGTACCCATGGGTCGGGGGGTGCTTTCTTT. Translated: CASTHGSGGAFF.

In regard to this clonotype: A much more abundant neighbour one base away suggests this may be a read error. Because it lacks the conserved phenylalanine or tryptophan at the end, this CDR3 is likely a read error. The chain has TRBV6-2 or TRBV6-3 and TRBJ2-1, with D uncertain. The germline CDR1 and CDR2 sequences are MNHEY and SVGEGT. Trimming took off 0 bases at V and 0 bases at J, with 12 bases between the two ends. The CDR3 length is 17 residues. CDR3 protein: CASSYSKAEGSYNEQFY. Written as DNA, the CDR3 is TGTGCCAGCAGTTACTCGAAAGCCGAAGGCTCCTACAATGAGCAGTTCTAC.

This clonotype was detected only a few times. V is TRBV6-1 and J is TRBJ1-5; no definite D call. V lost 2 bases and J 3 bases, leaving 8 bases between the germline ends. Germline V gene lookup returns CDR1 MNHNS and CDR2 SASEGT. The CDR3 runs 14 residues. CDR3 protein: CASSETQVNQPQHF. The CDR3 bases are TGTGCCAGCAGTGAAACACAAGTCAATCAGCCCCAGCATTTT.

The chain links TRBV7-6 to TRBJ1-4; no definite D call. Trimming left V 7 bases short and J 0 bases short, with 12 bases between. The CDR3 is made up of 15 amino acids. The germline V gene encodes CDR1 SGHVS and CDR2 FNYEAQ. In nucleotides, the CDR3 is TGTGCCAGCACCTTGACCTCACCAACTAATGAAAAACTGTTTTTT. This encodes CASTLTSPTNEKLFF.

This clonotype was counted at least ten times. The rearrangement links TRBV7-8 to TRBJ2-7, with D perhaps TRBD2 (7 bases). The CDR3 consists of 15 residues. The germline CDR1 and CDR2 sequences are SGHVS and FQNEAQ. Trimming removed 5 bases from V and 6 bases from J, with 20 bases in between. CDR3 sequence reads: CASSGGVGGGSEQYV. CDR3 nucleotide sequence: TGTGCCAGCAGCGGCGGAGTTGGGGGGGGCTCCGAGCAGTACGTC.

The gene calls are TRBV2 and TRBJ2-3; D not resolved. The V gene's germline CDR1 is SNHLY and CDR2 FYNNEI. The length of the CDR3 is 14 residues. The ends were cut back, 3 bases at V and 6 bases at J, with 13 bases in the middle. The CDR3 nucleotides are TGTGCCAGCAGTGAGGCCGCGGTTGTGGATACGCAGTATTTT. Its protein is CASSEAAVVDTQYF.

This sequence joins TRBV7-9 and TRBJ1-1; the D is unclear. In germline, CDR1 is SEHNR, CDR2 FQNEAQ (reference sequence). Trimming removed 1 base from V and 1 base from J, with 7 bases in between. The CDR3 extends over 14 amino acids. CDR3 nucleotide sequence: TGTGCCAGCAGCTTAGGGGTAGCGAACACTGAAGCTTTCTTT. Its protein product is CASSLGVANTEAFF.

This clonotype has ten or more counts. The chain recombines TRBV2 with TRBJ2-2; possible D gene TRBD2, 6 bases. Trimming left V 11 bases short and J 5 bases short, with 27 bases between. In germline, CDR1 is SNHLY, CDR2 FYNNEI. This CDR3 has 17 amino acids. For the CDR3, the DNA is TGTGCCGCCCGCAAGCGGGTAGCGACAGCTTCAACCGGGGAGCTGTTTTTT. Translating it yields CAARKRVATASTGELFF.

This clonotype has ten or more counts. The chain combines TRBV7-2 with TRBJ2-1; 8 positions match TRBD2. This CDR3 comprises 14 residues. Germline CDR1 reads SGHTA; CDR2 reads FQGNSA. V dropped 6 bases and J dropped 5; count of bases not matched to a gene: 6. In DNA form, the CDR3 reads TGTGCCAGCAGGACGGGACTAGGACACAATGAGCAGTTCTTC. This gives the protein CASRTGLGHNEQFF.

This chain links TRBV28 with TRBJ2-2; 9 positions match TRBD1. The CDR3 loop spans 16 amino acids. V dropped 5 bases and J dropped 9; count of bases not matched to a gene: 13. Per germline, CDR1 MDHEN and CDR2 SYDVKM. The DNA for the CDR3 is TGTGCCAGCAGTAGCCGGACAGGGGATCGTGTCAGGGAGCTGTTTTTT. Amino acid sequence: CASSSRTGDRVRELFF.

This clonotype was seen many times. This chain joins TRBV28 and TRBJ2-7, with 7 bases identical to TRBD1. V trimming: 4 bases; J trimming: 2 bases; junction bases outside the gene matches: 8. The germline V gene encodes CDR1 MDHEN and CDR2 SYDVKM. CDR3 length: 15 residues. Here the CDR3 reads CASSSGTVPTYEQYV. The CDR3 DNA reads as TGTGCCAGCAGTTCTGGGACAGTGCCTACCTACGAGCAGTACGTC.